The 25 T cell receptor beta chains in this list originate from one sample, sequenced in a study of blood T cell repertoires in COVID-19. Clones were read by immunoSEQ multiplex PCR, and TCRdb kept only the in-frame ones, dropping some. This table has roughly 250,000 clones, around 83% appearing once. Material for sequencing was peripheral blood. The receptors derive from a woman aged 55-70 years with active or convalescent COVID-19.

The rearrangement joins TRBV7-9 to TRBJ2-3; TRBD2 aligns across 9 bases. Germline CDR1 is SEHNR and CDR2 is FQNEAQ (reference sequence). Unmatched junction bases numbered 7, after V lost 3 bases and J lost 6 bases. This CDR3 has 15 residues. The CDR3 region has the DNA TGTGCCAGCAGCTTGTGGTTAGCGGGGGTTGATACGCAGTATTTT. Its protein product is CASSLWLAGVDTQYF.

In its sample, this clone was seen once. The V and J genes are TRBV24-1 and TRBJ2-1; 7 bases agree with TRBD2. This CDR3 is 15 amino acids long. V lost 4 bases to trimming and J lost 6 bases; unmatched junction nucleotides: 8. The germline V gene encodes CDR1 KGHDR and CDR2 SFDVKD. CDR3 region: CATSDPSGPPNEQFF. The CDR3 nucleotides are TGTGCCACCAGTGACCCTAGCGGTCCCCCCAATGAGCAGTTCTTC.

This clone was seen a handful of times. The chain recombines TRBV5-5 with TRBJ1-2; no firm D call. Germline values: CDR1 SGHKS, CDR2 YYEKEE (reference sequence). The CDR3 sequence is 13 residues long. Trimming pared 2 bases from V and 2 bases from J, leaving 7 bases between. The CDR3 sequence: CASSFGVNYGYTF. The CDR3 DNA reads as TGTGCCAGCAGCTTTGGAGTGAACTATGGCTACACCTTC.

The rearrangement links TRBV5-5 to TRBJ2-5; 13 bases agree with TRBD2. This CDR3 has 20 residues. Germline assignment: CDR1 SGHKS and CDR2 YYEKEE (reference sequence). V was pared by 5 bases and J by 4 bases, with 20 bases of the junction left unmatched. The CDR3 DNA reads as TGTGCCAGCAGTCCCTTCCCGGACACGTTACTAGCGGGGGGGAGAGAGACCCAGTACTTC. Its translation is CASSPFPDTLLAGGRETQYF. Together with reference TRBV5-5 and TRBJ2-5, the CDR3 gives the full variable domain: DAGVTQSPTHLIKTRGQQVTLRCSPISGHKSVSWYQQVLGQGPQFIFQYYEKEERGRGNFPDRFSARQFPNYSSELNVNALLLGDSALYLCASSPFPDTLLAGGRETQYFGPGTRLLVL.

The V gene is TRBV6-5, the J gene TRBJ1-1; D unresolved. The V gene lost 6 bases and the J gene lost 1 base, with 6 bases spanning the gap. The CDR3 runs 12 residues. Germline V gene data show CDR1 as MNHEY and CDR2 as SVGAGI. CDR3 DNA sequence: TGTGCCAGCAGGTTAGCGAACACTGAAGCTTTCTTT. Protein sequence: CASRLANTEAFF.

The chain employs TRBV21-1 and TRBJ2-7; no check of the table's D call, TRBD1, against the DNA was made. TRBV21-1 is classified as a pseudogene. The CDR3 runs to 16 residues. This CDR3 reads CASSNRGQGKGYEQYF. The CDR3 DNA sequence: TGTGCCAGCAGCAACCGGGGACAGGGGAAGGGCTACGAGCAGTACTTC.

This clone was picked up a small number of times. This sequence joins TRBV19 and TRBJ2-7; 8 bases map to TRBD1. The length of the CDR3 is 14 residues. J lost 2 bases, V lost 10 bases, and 10 bases had no gene match. The V gene's germline CDR1 is LNHDA and CDR2 SQIVND (reference sequence). The CDR3 here is CATEDRGRAYEQYF. CDR3 coding DNA: TGTGCCACTGAAGACAGGGGACGGGCCTACGAGCAGTACTTC.

This chain joins TRBV18 and TRBJ1-3; 10 positions agree with TRBD1. The CDR3 has 15 residues. Trimming cost V 2 bases and J 4 bases; bases outside gene matches: 2. Germline CDR1 reads KGHSH; CDR2 reads LQKENI. CDR3 coding DNA: TGTGCCAGCTCACCAGGGACAGGGGTCGGAAACACCATATATTTT. It is translated as CASSPGTGVGNTIYF. Using reference TRBV18 and TRBJ1-3 for the parts outside the CDR3, the full variable domain is NAGVMQNPRHLVRRRGQEARLRCSPMKGHSHVYWYRQLPEEGLKFMVYLQKENIIDESGMPKERFSAEFPKEGPSILRIQQVVRGDSAAYFCASSPGTGVGNTIYFGEGSWLTVV.

The CDR3 region has the DNA TGCGCCAGCAGCCCGCTTGGTAGCGGGGTTGCAGATACGCAGTATTTT. Residues: CASSPLGSGVADTQYF. The chain carries TRBV5-1 and TRBJ2-3; 8 nucleotides line up with TRBD2. The germline V gene has CDR1 SGHRS and CDR2 YFSETQ. The CDR3 runs 16 residues. Trimming removed 4 bases from V and 4 bases from J; junction bases left unmatched: 11.

The gene calls are TRBV2 and TRBJ1-2, with 8 bases identical to TRBD1. The V gene end was trimmed by 6 bases and the J gene end by 3 bases; junction bases not matched to a gene: 9. CDR3 length: 15 amino acids. Germline CDR1 reads SNHLY; CDR2 reads FYNNEI. The DNA of the CDR3 is TGTGCCAGCAGGTCTCAGGGGGCTCTCCACTATGGCTACACCTTC. It codes for CASRSQGALHYGYTF.

This clone was seen only once. The genes are TRBV29-1 and TRBJ2-1; 9 nucleotides match TRBD2. The CDR3 sequence is 14 residues long. Trimming took 6 bases from V and 0 from J; bases not matched to a gene: 3. Germline V gene lookup returns CDR1 SQVTM and CDR2 ANQGSEA. CDR3 protein: CSVSAGGSYNEQFF. For the CDR3, the DNA is TGCAGCGTCTCAGCGGGGGGCTCCTACAATGAGCAGTTCTTC.

The table lists this clone with a count of one. The rearrangement uses TRBV5-8 and TRBJ2-2; TRBD1 might be the D (5 bases). V was trimmed by 4 bases and J by 4 bases, leaving 11 bases between them. CDR3 length: 14 residues. In germline, CDR1 is SGHTS, CDR2 YDEGEE. CDR3 sequence: CASSTRARTGELFF. CDR3 DNA: TGTGCCAGCAGCACCAGGGCACGCACCGGGGAGCTGTTTTTT. The full variable domain, rest sourced from reference TRBV5-8 and TRBJ2-2, is EAGVTQSPTHLIKTRGQQATLRCSPISGHTSVYWYQQALGLGLQFLLWYDEGEERNRGNFPPRFSGRQFPNYSSELNVNALELEDSALYLCASSTRARTGELFFGEGSRLTVL.

This clone was seen a handful of times. J is TRBJ1-3 and V is TRBV4-3; D might be TRBD1 (5 bases). Germline V gene sequence: CDR1 LGHNA, CDR2 YSLEER. The CDR3 runs to 15 residues. Trimming shortened V by 0 bases and J by 2 bases, and 8 bases separated the two germline ends. Here the CDR3 DNA reads TGCGCCAGCAGCCAAGATTCCAGGGCTGGAAACACCATATATTTT. It specifies CASSQDSRAGNTIYF.

This rearrangement joins TRBV24-1 to TRBJ2-3; D perhaps matches TRBD2 (6 bases). V was trimmed by 5 bases and J by 0 bases, leaving 14 bases between them. The CDR3 is 16 amino acids. CDR1 and CDR2 (germline): KGHDR, SFDVKD. The CDR3 DNA follows: TGTGCCACCAGTGCCGCGGGACCGAGAAGCACAGATACGCAGTATTTT. It yields the protein CATSAAGPRSTDTQYF.

The chain carries TRBV10-3 and TRBJ1-5; no firm D call. The CDR3 sequence is 15 residues long. CDR1 is ENHRY and CDR2 is SYGVKD in the germline V gene. The V end lost 0 bases, the J end lost 6 bases, and 12 bases lay between the germline ends. The CDR3 region has the DNA TGTGCCATCAGTGAGTCGGAGGCGCTAAGTCAGCCCCAGCATTTT. It yields the protein CAISESEALSQPQHF.

This clone showed up just a few times. This chain's CDR3 is CASSKYGAAGKANYGYTF. The CDR3 region has the DNA TGTGCCAGCAGCAAATATGGGGCGGCAGGCAAAGCTAACTATGGCTACACCTTC. The chain has TRBV21-1 and TRBJ1-2; the tabulated D call, TRBD1, remains unverified against the DNA. TRBV21-1 is an annotated pseudogene. The CDR3 consists of 18 residues.

The rearrangement uses TRBV5-1 and TRBJ1-4, with D possibly being TRBD1 (5 bases). V was trimmed by 4 bases and J by 5 bases, leaving 21 bases between them. CDR1 and CDR2 (germline): SGHRS, YFSETQ. The CDR3 length is 17 residues. The CDR3 DNA follows: TGCGCCAGCAGCCCGGGGAGGGGACCGTTAGAGAATGAAAAACTGTTTTTT. It translates to CASSPGRGPLENEKLFF.

V usage is TRBV4-2 and J usage is TRBJ1-1, with TRBD1 as a possible D gene (6 bases). Germline V lookup: CDR1 LGHNA, CDR2 YNFKEQ. This CDR3 is built from 14 residues. V dropped 0 bases and J dropped 8 bases, with 13 bases sitting between them. Written as DNA, the CDR3 is TGTGCCAGCAGCCAAGAAAGGGGGAGAGGGGAAGCTTTCTTT. Its protein is CASSQERGRGEAFF.

Concerning this clone: At the DNA level, this CDR3 is encoded by other sequences in the same sample as well. The rearrangement links TRBV6-5 to TRBJ1-1; perhaps TRBD1 as D (5 bases). The CDR3 has 13 residues. CDR1 and CDR2 (germline): MNHEY, SVGAGI. V lost 6 bases, J lost 5 bases, and 13 bases lay in between. This CDR3 is CASRRTGGTEAFF. CDR3 bases: TGTGCCAGCAGGAGGACGGGGGGAACTGAAGCTTTCTTT.

The chain is built from TRBV10-3 and TRBJ2-7; D perhaps matches TRBD1 (5 bases). The CDR3 spans 13 residues. Germline CDR1 and CDR2: ENHRY and SYGVKD. V was trimmed by 10 bases and J by 0 bases, leaving 13 bases between them. The CDR3 sequence is CATSGADSYEQYF. The CDR3 DNA reads as TGTGCCACGTCTGGGGCAGACTCCTACGAGCAGTACTTC.

V is TRBV11-3 and J is TRBJ2-1; 8 bases map to TRBD2. In germline, CDR1 is SGHNT, CDR2 YENEEA. The CDR3 extends over 15 amino acids. After removal of 1 base from V and 6 bases from J, the junction contained 5 bases not matched to a gene. DNA for the CDR3: TGTGCCAGCAGCTTAGTCGGGGGGGCTGGCAATGAGCAGTTCTTC. It is translated as CASSLVGGAGNEQFF.

This clone is a singleton in its sample. This rearrangement joins TRBV18 to TRBJ1-6; D ambiguous. The CDR3 contains 17 residues. Trimming left V 4 bases short and J 0 bases short, with 13 bases between. CDR1 KGHSH and CDR2 LQKENI come from the germline V gene. CDR3 loop: CASSLDQRSSYNSPLHF. The DNA of the CDR3 is TGTGCCAGCTCACTCGATCAGAGGAGCTCCTATAATTCACCCCTCCACTTT.

This clone was recorded at least ten times. The rearrangement joins TRBV6-5 to TRBJ2-1; 12 nucleotides agree with TRBD2. Germline CDR1 and CDR2: MNHEY and SVGAGI. V lost 6 bases and J lost 10; bases outside the gene matches: 10. CDR3 length equals 15 residues. In nucleotides, the CDR3 is TGTGCCAGCAGCGCTAGCGGGGGGGTCGAATTAGAGCAGTTCTTC. This encodes CASSASGGVELEQFF.

The V call is TRBV14, the J call TRBJ2-5; 12 bases align to TRBD2. Trimming at V came to 4 bases and at J to 7 bases, leaving 7 bases not matched to a gene. CDR1 is SGHDN, CDR2 FVKESK, per germline. The CDR3 is made up of 15 amino acids. In DNA form, the CDR3 reads TGTGCCAGCAGCCGGACTAGCGGGGCCCCAAGGACCCAGTACTTC. It specifies CASSRTSGAPRTQYF.

The rearrangement links TRBV5-6 to TRBJ1-6, with TRBD1 identical over 10 bases. Germline V CDR1 and CDR2: SGHDT, YYEEEE. V was pared by 2 bases and J by 6 bases, with 11 bases of the junction left unmatched. This CDR3 is 18 amino acids long. DNA for the CDR3: TGTGCCAGCAGCTTATCGTGGAGATGGACAGGGGGTAATTCACCCCTCCACTTT. The encoded protein is CASSLSWRWTGGNSPLHF. Full variable domain (outside the CDR3, taken from reference TRBV5-6 and TRBJ1-6): DAGVTQSPTHLIKTRGQQVTLRCSPKSGHDTVSWYQQALGQGPQFIFQYYEEEERQRGNFPDRFSGHQFPNYSSELNVNALLLGDSALYLCASSLSWRWTGGNSPLHFGNGTRLTVT.